This entry lists 10 T cell receptor beta chains sequenced from one sample in a study of blood T cell repertoires in COVID-19. Clones were sequenced by immunoSEQ multiplex PCR, and TCRdb holds only the in-frame ones, with some missing. The sample gives fewer than 300,000 clones, just over 90% of which show up once; about 2% is in the top ten. The sequencing sample was made of peripheral blood. All receptors come from a woman in her twenties or thirties with COVID-19, enrolled during active disease.

The chain has TRBV28 and TRBJ2-7, with TRBD1 matching over 7 bases. V lost 6 bases, J lost 3 bases, and 8 bases stayed unmatched. The CDR3 is 14 amino acids. In germline, CDR1 is MDHEN, CDR2 SYDVKM. In DNA, the CDR3 is TGTGCCAGCAGGGTGACAGGGTCAGTCTACGAGCAGTACTTC. Its protein product is CASRVTGSVYEQYF.

The rearrangement uses TRBV5-1 and TRBJ2-3; TRBD2 might be the D (5 bases). The CDR3 is made up of 15 amino acids. Germline-derived CDR1 and CDR2 are SGHRS and YFSETQ. V lost 2 bases and J 0 bases, leaving 10 bases between the germline ends. The CDR3 loop is CASSFAGRSTDTQYF. The CDR3 nucleotides read TGCGCCAGCAGCTTTGCGGGTCGAAGCACAGATACGCAGTATTTT.

The chain couples TRBV13 to TRBJ2-1; D ambiguous. Germline loops: CDR1 PRHDT, CDR2 FYEKMQ (reference sequence). The ends were cut back, 3 bases at V and 4 bases at J, with 4 bases in the middle. The CDR3 is 12 residues long. In DNA, the CDR3 is TGTGCCAGCAGCTTCCAATACAATGAGCAGTTCTTC. This codes for CASSFQYNEQFF.

The genes are TRBV28 and TRBJ1-4; D is unresolved. V gave up 3 bases and J gave up 7 bases, with 6 bases separating them. Germline CDR1 MDHEN, CDR2 SYDVKM. This CDR3 is built from 12 residues. DNA of the CDR3: TGTGCCAGCAGTTTTAGCGGTGAAAAACTGTTTTTT. It is translated as CASSFSGEKLFF.

This chain links TRBV5-4 with TRBJ1-4; D not certain. The V end was cut by 2 bases, the J end by 5 bases, with 10 bases between. The CDR3 covers 14 residues. Germline V lookup: CDR1 SGHNT, CDR2 YYREEE (reference sequence). The CDR3 protein is CASSLPGNNEKLFF. CDR3 DNA sequence: TGTGCCAGCAGCTTACCCGGGAACAATGAAAAACTGTTTTTT.

V gene TRBV19 combines with J gene TRBJ1-4, with D perhaps TRBD1 (5 bases). CDR1 is LNHDA and CDR2 is SQIVND in the germline V gene (reference sequence). Trimming cost V 1 base and J 3 bases, with 9 bases left between them. The CDR3 is made up of 15 amino acids. CDR3 sequence (DNA): TGTGCCAGTAGTATAGGGAGGGGAGCTAATGAAAAACTGTTTTTT. Amino acid sequence: CASSIGRGANEKLFF.

V gene TRBV29-1 combines with J gene TRBJ2-6; 11 bases fit TRBD1. The length of the CDR3 is 17 residues. The junction had 8 bases not matched to a gene; V was cut back by 7 bases and J by 0 bases. Germline CDR1 SQVTM, CDR2 ANQGSEA. The CDR3 nucleotides are TGCAGCGCAGCCGGGACAGGGGGTTTCTCTGGGGCCAACGTCCTGACTTTC. It yields the protein CSAAGTGGFSGANVLTF.

Here the CDR3 DNA reads TGTGCCAGCAGCCCTTTGGGAGGAGCGGGGGATGAGCAGTTCTTC. Translating gives CASSPLGGAGDEQFF. The genes are TRBV6-4 and TRBJ2-1; 8 positions match TRBD2. Germline V gene sequence: CDR1 MRHNA, CDR2 SNTAGT. This CDR3 has 15 residues. Trimming removed 6 bases from V and 8 bases from J; junction bases left unmatched: 12.

The chain uses TRBV15 and TRBJ1-5, with D maybe TRBD1 (5 bases). The CDR3 sequence is 16 residues long. Trimming pared 2 bases from V and 6 bases from J, leaving 17 bases between. The V gene's germline CDR1 is LNHNV and CDR2 YYDKDF (reference sequence). This CDR3 is CATSRSRAGRGQPQHF. The CDR3 DNA reads as TGTGCCACCAGCAGATCCCGCGCAGGAAGGGGTCAGCCCCAGCATTTT.

A note on this clone: This may arise from a read error, as a much more abundant clone is one base away. The genes are TRBV19 and TRBJ2-5, with D unclear. The V end was cut by 3 bases, the J end by 4 bases, with 3 bases between. This CDR3 region has 11 residues. CDR1 and CDR2 (germline): LNHDA, SQIVND (reference sequence). The CDR3 spells CASSMAETQYF. The CDR3 coding sequence is TGTGCCAGTAGTATGGCAGAGACCCAGTACTTC. The variable domain in full, completed from reference TRBV19 and TRBJ2-5, reads DGGITQSPKYLFRKEGQNVTLSCEQNLNHDAMYWYRQDPGQGLRLIYYSQIVNDFQKGDIAEGYSVSREKKESFPLTVTSAQKNPTAFYLCASSMAETQYFGPGTRLLVL.